The rows below give T cell receptor beta chains drawn from one sample of a study of blood T cell repertoires in COVID-19. The protocol was immunoSEQ multiplex PCR, while the TCRdb copy is restricted to in-frame clones and leaves out a portion. The sample has 430,000 or so clones; around nine tenths are singletons. The sequenced sample was peripheral blood. The receptors originated from a man aged 18-30 years with COVID-19, enrolled during active disease. Both conserved end residues are part of each CDR3.

TRBJ2-3	TRBV5-1	CASSLAGGGDTQYF
TRBJ1-6	TRBV28	CASSLSSGVNSPLHF
TRBJ2-7	TRBV15	CATSREVEVYEQYF
TRBJ2-2	TRBV7-6	CASSHDRINTGELFF
TRBJ1-2	TRBV20-1	CSATRQNGYTF
TRBJ1-3	TRBV19	CASSTQVAGNTIYF
TRBJ2-1	TRBV7-9	CASSGTSALNEQFF
TRBJ1-1	TRBV28	CASSLPGQPEAFF
TRBJ2-2	TRBV5-1	CASSSGQNTGELFF
TRBJ2-1	TRBV5-1	CASSLELAGGPRDNEQFF
TRBJ1-5	TRBV11-2	CASSQGHLVGQPQHF
TRBJ2-3	TRBV28	CASSGDRGRADTQYF
TRBJ1-3	TRBV24-1	CATSDSDRVSGNTIYF
TRBJ2-3	TRBV7-8	CASSLGALAGRTDTQYF
TRBJ2-7	TRBV19	CASSIWGGTYEQYF
TRBJ1-6	TRBV7-9	CASSWGQNNSPLHF
TRBJ1-5	TRBV2	CASSGGDGNQPQHF
TRBJ2-1	TRBV5-1	CASSAGEDEQFF
TRBJ2-1	TRBV5-4	CASRWTSGSRNEQFF
TRBJ2-3	TRBV7-2	CASSLTQGFTDTQYF
TRBJ1-5	TRBV24-1	CATSDLRRTESNQPQHF
TRBJ1-4	TRBV5-4	CASSLADSPNEKLFF
TRBJ2-1	TRBV11-2	CASSAYNEQFF
TRBJ2-7	TRBV6-2/TRBV6-3	CASSYEVRGTYEQYF
TRBJ1-2	TRBV7-2	CASSSSSAANGYTF
TRBJ2-5	TRBV30	CAWRRLAGKETQYF
TRBJ1-4	TRBV5-1	CASSFDGEKLFF
TRBJ2-1	TRBV30	CAWRGLAVYNEQFF